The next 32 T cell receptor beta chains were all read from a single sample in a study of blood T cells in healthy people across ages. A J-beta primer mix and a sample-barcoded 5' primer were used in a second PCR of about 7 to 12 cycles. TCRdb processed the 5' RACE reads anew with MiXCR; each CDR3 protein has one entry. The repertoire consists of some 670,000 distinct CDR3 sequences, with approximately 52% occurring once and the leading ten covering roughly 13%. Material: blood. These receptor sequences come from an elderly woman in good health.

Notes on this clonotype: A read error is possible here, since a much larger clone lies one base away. CDR3 residues: CASGSKAGVANEKLFF. CDR3 nucleotide sequence: TGTGCCAGCGGGTCGAAGGCGGGGGTAGCTAATGAAAAACTGTTTTTT. The V call is TRBV12-3 or TRBV12-4, the J call TRBJ1-4; D may be TRBD1 (5 bases). V was shortened by 8 bases and J by 3 bases, with 19 bases between the two germline ends. This CDR3 region has 16 residues.

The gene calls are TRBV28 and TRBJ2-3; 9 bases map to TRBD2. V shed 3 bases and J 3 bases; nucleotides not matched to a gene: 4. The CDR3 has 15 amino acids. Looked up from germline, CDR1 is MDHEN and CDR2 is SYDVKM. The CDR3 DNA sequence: TGTGCCAGCAGTTTGCGGGAGGGCCCGACAGATACGCAGTATTTT. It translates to CASSLREGPTDTQYF.

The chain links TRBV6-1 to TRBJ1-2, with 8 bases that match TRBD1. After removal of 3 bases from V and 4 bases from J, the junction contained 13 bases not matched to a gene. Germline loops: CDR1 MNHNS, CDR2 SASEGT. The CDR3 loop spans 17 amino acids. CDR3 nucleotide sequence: TGTGCCAGCAGTGACACGTTACAAGGACAGGGCGGCTATGGCTACACCTTC. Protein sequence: CASSDTLQGQGGYGYTF.

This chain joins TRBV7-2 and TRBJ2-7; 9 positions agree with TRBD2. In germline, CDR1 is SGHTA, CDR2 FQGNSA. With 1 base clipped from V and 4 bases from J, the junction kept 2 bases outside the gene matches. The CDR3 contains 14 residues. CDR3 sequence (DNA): TGTGCCAGCAGCTTAGAGACTAGCGGTTACGAGCAGTACTTC. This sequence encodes CASSLETSGYEQYF.

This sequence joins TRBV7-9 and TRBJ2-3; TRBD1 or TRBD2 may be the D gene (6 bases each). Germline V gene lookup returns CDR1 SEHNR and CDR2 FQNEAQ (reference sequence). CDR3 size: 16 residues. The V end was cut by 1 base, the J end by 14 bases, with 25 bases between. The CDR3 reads CASSLGDDGGHRYAYF. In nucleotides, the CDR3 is TGTGCCAGCAGCTTAGGGGATGATGGGGGGCACAGATACGCGTATTTT.

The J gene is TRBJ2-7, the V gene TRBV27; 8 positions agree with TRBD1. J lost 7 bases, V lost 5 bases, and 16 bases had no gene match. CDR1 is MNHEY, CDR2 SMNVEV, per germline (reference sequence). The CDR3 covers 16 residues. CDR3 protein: CASSPRQGSLINEQYF. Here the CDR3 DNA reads TGTGCCAGCAGTCCGCGACAGGGGTCCCTAATCAATGAGCAGTACTTC.

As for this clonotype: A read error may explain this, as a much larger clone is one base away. The CDR3 loop reads CSAFPPTRVGTQYF. The CDR3 DNA sequence: TGCAGTGCTTTCCCCCCGACTAGAGTAGGGACCCAGTACTTC. This chain uses TRBV20-1 with TRBJ2-7, with a weak D call TRBD2 (6 bases). Near its end, the DNA agrees better with TRBJ2-5, so the J call may be wrong. CDR1 is DFQATT, CDR2 SNEGSKA, per germline (reference sequence). This CDR3 region has 14 residues.

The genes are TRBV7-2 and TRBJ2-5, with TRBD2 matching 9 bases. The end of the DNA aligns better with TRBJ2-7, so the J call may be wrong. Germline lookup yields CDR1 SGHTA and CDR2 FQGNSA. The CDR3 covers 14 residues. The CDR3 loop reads CASSPIAGVSEQYF. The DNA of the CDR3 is TGTGCCAGCAGCCCCATAGCGGGAGTCAGCGAGCAGTACTTC.

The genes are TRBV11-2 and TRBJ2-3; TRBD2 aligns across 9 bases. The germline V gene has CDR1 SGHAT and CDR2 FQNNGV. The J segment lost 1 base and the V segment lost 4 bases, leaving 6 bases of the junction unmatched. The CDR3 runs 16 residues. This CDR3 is CASSSVASGGTDTQYF. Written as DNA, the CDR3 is TGTGCCAGCAGCTCGGTGGCTAGCGGGGGCACAGATACGCAGTATTTT.

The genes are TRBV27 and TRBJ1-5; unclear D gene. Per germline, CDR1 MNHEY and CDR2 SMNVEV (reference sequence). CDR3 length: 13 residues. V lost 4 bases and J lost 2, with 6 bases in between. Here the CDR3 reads CASSWYGNQPQHF. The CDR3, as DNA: TGTGCCAGCAGTTGGTACGGCAATCAGCCCCAGCATTTT.

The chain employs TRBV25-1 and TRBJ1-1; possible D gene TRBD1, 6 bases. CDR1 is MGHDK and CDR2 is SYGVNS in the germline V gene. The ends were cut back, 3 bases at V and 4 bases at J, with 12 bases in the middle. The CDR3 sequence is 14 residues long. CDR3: CASSENRDGTEAFF. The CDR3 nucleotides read TGTGCCAGCAGTGAGAACAGGGATGGCACTGAAGCTTTCTTT.

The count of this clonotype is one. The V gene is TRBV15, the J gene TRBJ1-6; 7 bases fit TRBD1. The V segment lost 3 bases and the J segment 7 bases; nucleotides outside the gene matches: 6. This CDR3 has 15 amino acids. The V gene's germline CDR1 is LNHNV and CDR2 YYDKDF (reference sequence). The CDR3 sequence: CATSRTGQTNSPLHF. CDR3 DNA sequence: TGTGCCACCAGCAGGACGGGACAGACGAATTCACCCCTCCACTTT.

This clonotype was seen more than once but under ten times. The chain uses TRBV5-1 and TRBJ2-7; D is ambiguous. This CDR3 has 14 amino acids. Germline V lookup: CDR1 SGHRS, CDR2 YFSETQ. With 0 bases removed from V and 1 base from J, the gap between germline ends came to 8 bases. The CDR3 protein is CASSLASDSYEQYF. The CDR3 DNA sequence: TGCGCCAGCAGCTTGGCTTCCGATTCCTACGAGCAGTACTTC.

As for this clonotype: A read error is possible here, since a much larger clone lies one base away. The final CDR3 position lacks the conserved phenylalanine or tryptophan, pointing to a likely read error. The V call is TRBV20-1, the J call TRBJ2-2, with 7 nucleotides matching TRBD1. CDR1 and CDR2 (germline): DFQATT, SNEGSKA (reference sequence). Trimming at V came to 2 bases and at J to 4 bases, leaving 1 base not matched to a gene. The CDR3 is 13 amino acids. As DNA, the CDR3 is TGCAGTGCTAGACAGGGGGTCACCGGGGAGCTGTTTTTG. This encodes CSARQGVTGELFL.

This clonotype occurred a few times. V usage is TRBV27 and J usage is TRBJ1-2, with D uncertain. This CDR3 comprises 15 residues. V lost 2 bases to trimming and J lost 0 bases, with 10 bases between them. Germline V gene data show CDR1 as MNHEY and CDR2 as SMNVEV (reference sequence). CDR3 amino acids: CASSLTGRANYGYTF. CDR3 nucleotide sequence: TGTGCCAGCAGTTTAACGGGCAGAGCTAACTATGGCTACACCTTC.

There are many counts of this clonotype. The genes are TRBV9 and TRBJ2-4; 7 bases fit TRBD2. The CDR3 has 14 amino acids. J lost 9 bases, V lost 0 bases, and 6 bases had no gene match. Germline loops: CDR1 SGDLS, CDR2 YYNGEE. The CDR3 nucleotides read TGTGCCAGCAGCGTAGTTGGGGGGGGAGGCATTCAGTACTTC. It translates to CASSVVGGGGIQYF.

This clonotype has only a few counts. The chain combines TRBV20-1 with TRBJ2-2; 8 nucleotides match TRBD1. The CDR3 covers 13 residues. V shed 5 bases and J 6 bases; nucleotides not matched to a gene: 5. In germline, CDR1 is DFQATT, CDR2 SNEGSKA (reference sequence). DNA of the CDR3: TGCAGTGCTCCGCGACAGGGGTCCGGGGAGCTGTTTTTT. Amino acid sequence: CSAPRQGSGELFF.

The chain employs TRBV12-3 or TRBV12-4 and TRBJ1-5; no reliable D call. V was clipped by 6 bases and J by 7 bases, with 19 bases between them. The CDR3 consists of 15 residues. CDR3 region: CASSGRQDGEQPQHF. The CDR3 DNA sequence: TGTGCCAGCAGCGGTAGACAAGATGGGGAACAGCCCCAGCATTTT.

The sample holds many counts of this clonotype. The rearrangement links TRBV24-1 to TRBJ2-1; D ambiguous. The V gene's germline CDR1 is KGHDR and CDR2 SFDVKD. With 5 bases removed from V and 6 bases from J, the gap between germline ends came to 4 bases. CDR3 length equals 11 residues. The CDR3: CATSVFNEQFF. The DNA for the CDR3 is TGTGCCACCAGTGTTTTCAATGAGCAGTTCTTC.

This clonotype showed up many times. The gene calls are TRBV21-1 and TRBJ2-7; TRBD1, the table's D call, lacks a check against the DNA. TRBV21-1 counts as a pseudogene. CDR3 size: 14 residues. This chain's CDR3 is CASSRAPRLYEQYF. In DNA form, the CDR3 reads TGTGCCAGCAGTCGAGCGCCTCGCTTGTACGAGCAGTACTTC.

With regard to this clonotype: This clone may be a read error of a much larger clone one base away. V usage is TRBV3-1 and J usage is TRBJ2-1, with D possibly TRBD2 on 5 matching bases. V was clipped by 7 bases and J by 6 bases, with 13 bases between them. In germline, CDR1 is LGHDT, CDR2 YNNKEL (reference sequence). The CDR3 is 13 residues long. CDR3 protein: CASTRGTSNEQFF. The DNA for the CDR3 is TGTGCCAGCACCCGGGGTACCTCCAATGAGCAGTTCTTC.

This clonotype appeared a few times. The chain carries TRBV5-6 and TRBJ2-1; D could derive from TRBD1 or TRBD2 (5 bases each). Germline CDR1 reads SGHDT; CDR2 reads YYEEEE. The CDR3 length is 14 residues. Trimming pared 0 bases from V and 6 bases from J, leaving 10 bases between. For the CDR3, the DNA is TGTGCCAGCAGCTTGGAGGTCGGGGCCAATGAGCAGTTCTTC. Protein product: CASSLEVGANEQFF.

CDR3 nucleotide sequence: TGCAGTGCTCCCGGGACTATTCACAATGGGGCCCAGTACTTC. Residues: CSAPGTIHNGAQYF. The genes are TRBV20-1 and TRBJ2-5, with 7 bases lining up with TRBD2. Germline V CDR1 and CDR2: DFQATT, SNEGSKA (reference sequence). The J segment lost 9 bases and the V segment lost 5 bases, leaving 15 bases of the junction unmatched. The CDR3 runs to 14 residues.

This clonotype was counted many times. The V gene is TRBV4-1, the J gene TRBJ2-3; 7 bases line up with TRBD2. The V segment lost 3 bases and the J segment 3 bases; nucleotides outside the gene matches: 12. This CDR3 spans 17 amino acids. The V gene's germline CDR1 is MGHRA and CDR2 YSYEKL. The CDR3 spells CASSQGPTAGETDTQYF. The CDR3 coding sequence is TGCGCCAGCAGCCAGGGGCCCACGGCGGGAGAAACAGATACGCAGTATTTT.

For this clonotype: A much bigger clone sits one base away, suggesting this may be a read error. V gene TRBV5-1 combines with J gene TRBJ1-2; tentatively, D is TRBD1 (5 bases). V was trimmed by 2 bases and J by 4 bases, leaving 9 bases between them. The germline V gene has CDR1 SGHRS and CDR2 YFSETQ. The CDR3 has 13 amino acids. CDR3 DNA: TGCGCCAGCAGCTTCGACAGTGCCTATGGCTACACCTTC. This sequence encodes CASSFDSAYGYTF.

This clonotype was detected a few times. CDR3: CASSYSGGRGGELFF. As DNA, the CDR3 is TGTGCCAGCAGTTACTCTGGGGGTAGAGGCGGGGAGCTGTTTTTT. The gene calls are TRBV6-2 or TRBV6-3 and TRBJ2-2; D is tentatively TRBD1 or TRBD2 (5 bases each). CDR1 MNHEY and CDR2 SVGEGT come from the germline V gene. The CDR3 has 15 amino acids. V was pared by 0 bases and J by 7 bases, with 12 bases between.

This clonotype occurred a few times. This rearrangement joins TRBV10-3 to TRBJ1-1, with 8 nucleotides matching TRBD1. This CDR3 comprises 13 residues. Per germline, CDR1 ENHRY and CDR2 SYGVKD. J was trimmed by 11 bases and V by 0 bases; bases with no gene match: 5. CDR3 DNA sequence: TGTGCCATCAGTGAGTCGACAGGGGCAGGGGCTTTCTTT. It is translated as CAISESTGAGAFF.

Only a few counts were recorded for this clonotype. This CDR3 is CASSSLSGEQYF. The CDR3 DNA is TGCGCCAGCAGCTCCCTCAGCGGTGAGCAGTACTTC. This chain links TRBV5-1 with TRBJ2-5, with D tentatively TRBD2 (5 bases). With 3 bases removed from V and 11 bases from J, the gap between germline ends came to 14 bases. The CDR3 is 12 residues long. The germline V gene has CDR1 SGHRS and CDR2 YFSETQ.

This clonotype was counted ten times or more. Written as DNA, the CDR3 is TGTGCCAGCAGCCCCCGTCCTAAGGAGCAGTTCTTC. Protein sequence: CASSPRPKEQFF. The chain links TRBV3-1 to TRBJ2-1; no definite D call. The V end was cut by 4 bases, the J end by 10 bases, with 11 bases between. Per the germline V gene, CDR1 is LGHDT and CDR2 is YNNKEL (reference sequence). CDR3 length equals 12 residues.

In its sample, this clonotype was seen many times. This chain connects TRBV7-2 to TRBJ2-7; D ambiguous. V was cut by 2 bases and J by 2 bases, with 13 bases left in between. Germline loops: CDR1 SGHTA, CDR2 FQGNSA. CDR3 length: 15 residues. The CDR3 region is CASSLWASEAYEQYF. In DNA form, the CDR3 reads TGTGCCAGCAGCTTATGGGCAAGCGAAGCCTACGAGCAGTACTTC.

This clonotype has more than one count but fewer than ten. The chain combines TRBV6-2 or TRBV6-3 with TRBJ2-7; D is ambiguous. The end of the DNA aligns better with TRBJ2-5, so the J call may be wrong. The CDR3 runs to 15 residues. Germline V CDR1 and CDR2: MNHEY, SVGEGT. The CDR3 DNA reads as TGTGCCAGCAGTTCCCCTAAGGGCCTTGGAGAGACCCAGTACTTC. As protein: CASSSPKGLGETQYF.

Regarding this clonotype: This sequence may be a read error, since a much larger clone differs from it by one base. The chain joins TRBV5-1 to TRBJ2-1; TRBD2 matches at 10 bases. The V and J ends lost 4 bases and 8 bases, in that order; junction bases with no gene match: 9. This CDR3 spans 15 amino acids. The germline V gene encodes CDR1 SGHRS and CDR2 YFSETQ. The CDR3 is CASSRATSGNYEQFF. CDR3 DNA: TGCGCCAGCAGCCGTGCAACTAGCGGGAACTATGAGCAGTTCTTC.